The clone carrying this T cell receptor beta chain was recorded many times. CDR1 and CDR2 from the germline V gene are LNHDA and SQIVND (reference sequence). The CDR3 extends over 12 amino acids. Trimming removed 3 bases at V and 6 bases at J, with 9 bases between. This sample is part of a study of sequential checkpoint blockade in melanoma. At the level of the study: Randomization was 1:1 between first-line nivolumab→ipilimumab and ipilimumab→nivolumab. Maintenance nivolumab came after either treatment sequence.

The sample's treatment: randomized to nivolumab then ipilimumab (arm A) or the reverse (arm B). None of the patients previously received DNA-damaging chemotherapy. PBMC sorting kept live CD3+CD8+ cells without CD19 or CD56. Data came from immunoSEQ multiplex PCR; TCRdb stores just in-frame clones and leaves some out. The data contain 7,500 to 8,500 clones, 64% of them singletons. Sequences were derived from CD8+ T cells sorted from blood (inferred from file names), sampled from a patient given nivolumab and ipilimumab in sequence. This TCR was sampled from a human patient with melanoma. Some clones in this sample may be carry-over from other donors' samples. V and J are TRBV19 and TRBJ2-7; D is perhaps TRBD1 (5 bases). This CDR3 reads CASSMQGREQYF. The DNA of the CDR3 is TGTGCCAGTAGTATGCAGGGTCGCGAGCAGTACTTC.